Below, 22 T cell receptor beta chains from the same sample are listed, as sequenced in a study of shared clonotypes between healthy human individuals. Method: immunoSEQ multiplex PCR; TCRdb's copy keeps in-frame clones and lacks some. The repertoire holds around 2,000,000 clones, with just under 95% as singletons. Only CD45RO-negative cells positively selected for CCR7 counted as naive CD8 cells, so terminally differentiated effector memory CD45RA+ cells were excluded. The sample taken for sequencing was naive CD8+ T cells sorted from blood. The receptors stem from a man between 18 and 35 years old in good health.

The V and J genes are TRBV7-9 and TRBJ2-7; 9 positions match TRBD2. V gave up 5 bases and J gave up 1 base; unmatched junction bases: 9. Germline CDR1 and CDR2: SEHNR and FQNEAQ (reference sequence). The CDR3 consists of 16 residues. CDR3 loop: CASSNRAGGMSYEQYF. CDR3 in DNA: TGTGCCAGCAGCAACCGAGCGGGAGGTATGTCCTACGAGCAGTACTTC.

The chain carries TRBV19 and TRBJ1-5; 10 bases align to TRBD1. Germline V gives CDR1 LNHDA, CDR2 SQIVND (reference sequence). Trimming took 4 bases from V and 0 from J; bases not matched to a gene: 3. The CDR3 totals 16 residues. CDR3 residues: CASSTGTGDSNQPQHF. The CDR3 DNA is TGTGCCAGTAGTACCGGGACAGGGGATAGCAATCAGCCCCAGCATTTT.

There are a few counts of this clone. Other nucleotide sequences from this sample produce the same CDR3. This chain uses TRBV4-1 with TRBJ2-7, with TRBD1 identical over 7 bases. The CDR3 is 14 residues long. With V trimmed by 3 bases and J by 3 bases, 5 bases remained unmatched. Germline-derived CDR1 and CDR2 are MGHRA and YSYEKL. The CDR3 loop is CASSHRQGDYEQYF. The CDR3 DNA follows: TGCGCCAGCAGCCATCGGCAGGGGGACTACGAGCAGTACTTC.

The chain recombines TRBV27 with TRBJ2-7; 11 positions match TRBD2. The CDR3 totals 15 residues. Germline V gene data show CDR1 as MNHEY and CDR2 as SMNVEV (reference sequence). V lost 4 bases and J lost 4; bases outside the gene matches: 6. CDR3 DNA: TGTGCCAGCAGTTCACGGGGACTAGCGGCTTACGAGCAGTACTTC. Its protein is CASSSRGLAAYEQYF.

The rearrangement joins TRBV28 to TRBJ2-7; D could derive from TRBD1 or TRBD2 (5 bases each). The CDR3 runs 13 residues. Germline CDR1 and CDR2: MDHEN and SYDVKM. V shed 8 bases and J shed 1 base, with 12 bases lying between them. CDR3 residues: CASGAERSYEQYF. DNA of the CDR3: TGTGCCAGCGGGGCGGAGCGGTCCTACGAGCAGTACTTC.

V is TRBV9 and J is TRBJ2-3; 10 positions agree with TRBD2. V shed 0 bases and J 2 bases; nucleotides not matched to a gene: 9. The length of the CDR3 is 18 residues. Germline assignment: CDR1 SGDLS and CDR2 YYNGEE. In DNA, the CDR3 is TGTGCCAGCAGCGTAGCCCCTAGCGGGGGTATAACCACAGATACGCAGTATTTT. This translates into CASSVAPSGGITTDTQYF.

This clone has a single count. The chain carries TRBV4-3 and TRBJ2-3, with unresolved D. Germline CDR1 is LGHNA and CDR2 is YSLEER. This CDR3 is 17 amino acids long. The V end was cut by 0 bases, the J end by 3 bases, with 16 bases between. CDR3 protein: CASSQDLSAAPTDTQYF. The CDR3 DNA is TGCGCCAGCAGCCAAGATCTCTCGGCTGCCCCGACAGATACGCAGTATTTT.

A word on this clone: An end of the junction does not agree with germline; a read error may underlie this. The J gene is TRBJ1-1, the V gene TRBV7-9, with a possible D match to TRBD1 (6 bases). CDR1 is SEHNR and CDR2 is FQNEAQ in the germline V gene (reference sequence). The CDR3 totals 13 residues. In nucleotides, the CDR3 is TGTGTCAGCAGCTTCCCCCTAGGGACAAAAGCTTTCTTT. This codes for CVSSFPLGTKAFF.

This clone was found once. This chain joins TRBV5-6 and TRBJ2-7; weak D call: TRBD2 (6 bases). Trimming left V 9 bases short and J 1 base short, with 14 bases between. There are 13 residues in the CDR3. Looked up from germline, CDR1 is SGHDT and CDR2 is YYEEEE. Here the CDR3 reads CATRMAGSYEQYF. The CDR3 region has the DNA TGTGCCACTCGAATGGCGGGGTCCTACGAGCAGTACTTC.

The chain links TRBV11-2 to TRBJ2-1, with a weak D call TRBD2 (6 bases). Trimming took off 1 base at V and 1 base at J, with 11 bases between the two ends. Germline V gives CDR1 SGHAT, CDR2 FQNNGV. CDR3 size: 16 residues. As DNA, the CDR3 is TGTGCCAGCAGCTTAGCAGATGCGGGATCCTACAATGAGCAGTTCTTC. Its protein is CASSLADAGSYNEQFF.

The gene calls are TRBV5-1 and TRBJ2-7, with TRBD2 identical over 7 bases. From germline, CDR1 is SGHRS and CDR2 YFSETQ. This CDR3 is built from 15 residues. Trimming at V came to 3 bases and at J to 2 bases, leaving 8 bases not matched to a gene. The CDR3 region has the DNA TGCGCCAGCAGCTCGTTGGCGGGAGCTACCTACGAGCAGTACTTC. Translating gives CASSSLAGATYEQYF.

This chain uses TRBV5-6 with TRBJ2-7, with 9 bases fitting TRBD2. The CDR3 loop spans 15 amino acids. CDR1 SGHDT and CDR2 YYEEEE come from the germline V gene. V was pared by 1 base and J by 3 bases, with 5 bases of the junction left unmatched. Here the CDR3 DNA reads TGTGCCAGCAGCTTGATTTTAGCGGGGGTCTACGAGCAGTACTTC. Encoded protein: CASSLILAGVYEQYF.

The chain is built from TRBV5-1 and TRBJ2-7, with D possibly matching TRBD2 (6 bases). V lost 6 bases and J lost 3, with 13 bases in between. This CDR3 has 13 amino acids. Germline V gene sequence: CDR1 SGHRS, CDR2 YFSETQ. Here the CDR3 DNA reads TGCGCCAGCACCTATGACGGGAGCTACGAGCAGTACTTC. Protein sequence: CASTYDGSYEQYF. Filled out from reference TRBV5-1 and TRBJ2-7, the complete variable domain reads KAGVTQTPRYLIKTRGQQVTLSCSPISGHRSVSWYQQTPGQGLQFLFEYFSETQRNKGNFPGRFSGRQFSNSRSEMNVSTLELGDSALYLCASTYDGSYEQYFGPGTRLTVT.

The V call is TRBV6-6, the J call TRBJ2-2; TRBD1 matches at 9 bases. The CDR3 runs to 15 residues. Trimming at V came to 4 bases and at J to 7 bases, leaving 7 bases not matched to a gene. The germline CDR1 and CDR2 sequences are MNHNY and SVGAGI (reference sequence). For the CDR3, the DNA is TGTGCCAGCAGTTTCTTGACAGGGGGGAGCGGGGAGCTGTTTTTT. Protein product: CASSFLTGGSGELFF.

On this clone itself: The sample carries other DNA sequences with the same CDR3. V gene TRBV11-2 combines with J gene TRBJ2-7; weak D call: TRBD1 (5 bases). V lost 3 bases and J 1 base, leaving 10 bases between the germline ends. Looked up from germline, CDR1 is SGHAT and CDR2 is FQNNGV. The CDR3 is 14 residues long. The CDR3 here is CASSFGAGSYEQYF. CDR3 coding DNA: TGTGCCAGCAGCTTCGGTGCAGGGTCCTACGAGCAGTACTTC.

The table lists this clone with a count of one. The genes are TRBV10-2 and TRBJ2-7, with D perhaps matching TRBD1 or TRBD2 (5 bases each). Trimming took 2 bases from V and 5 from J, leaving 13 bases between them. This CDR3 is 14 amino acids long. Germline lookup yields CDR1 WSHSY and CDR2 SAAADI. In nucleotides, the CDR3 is TGCGCCAGCAGTGAGGCAGGGAGTGAGAACGAGCAGTACTTC. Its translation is CASSEAGSENEQYF.

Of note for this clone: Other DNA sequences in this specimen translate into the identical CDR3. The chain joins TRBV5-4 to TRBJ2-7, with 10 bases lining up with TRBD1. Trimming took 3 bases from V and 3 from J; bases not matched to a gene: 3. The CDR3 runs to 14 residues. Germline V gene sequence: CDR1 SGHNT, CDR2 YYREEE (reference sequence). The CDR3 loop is CASSSGQGLYEQYF. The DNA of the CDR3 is TGTGCCAGCAGCTCGGGACAGGGGCTCTACGAGCAGTACTTC.

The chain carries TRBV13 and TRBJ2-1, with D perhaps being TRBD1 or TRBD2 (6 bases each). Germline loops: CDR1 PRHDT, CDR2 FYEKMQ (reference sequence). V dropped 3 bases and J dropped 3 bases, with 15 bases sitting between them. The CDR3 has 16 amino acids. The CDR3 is CASSLVSGGRYNEQFF. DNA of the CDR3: TGTGCCAGCAGCTTGGTGAGTGGGGGGCGCTACAATGAGCAGTTCTTC.

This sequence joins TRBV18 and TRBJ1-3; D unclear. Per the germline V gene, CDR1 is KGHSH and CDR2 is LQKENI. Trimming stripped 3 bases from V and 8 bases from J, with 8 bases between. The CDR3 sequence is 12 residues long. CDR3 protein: CASSPTGDTIYF. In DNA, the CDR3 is TGTGCCAGCTCACCTACCGGGGACACCATATATTTT.

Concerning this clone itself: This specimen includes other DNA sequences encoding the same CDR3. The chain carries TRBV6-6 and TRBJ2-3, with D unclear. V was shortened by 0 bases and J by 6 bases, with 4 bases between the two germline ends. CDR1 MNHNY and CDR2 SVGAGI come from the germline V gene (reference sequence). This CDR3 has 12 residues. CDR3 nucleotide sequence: TGTGCCAGCAGTTACTCGCTGGATACGCAGTATTTT. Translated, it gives CASSYSLDTQYF.

The CDR3 region has the DNA TGTGCCAGCAGTCGTACAGGGGGCGGCTCCTACGAGCAGTACTTC. It specifies CASSRTGGGSYEQYF. The chain links TRBV6-5 to TRBJ2-7; 9 bases align to TRBD1. The CDR3 covers 15 residues. The V gene's germline CDR1 is MNHEY and CDR2 SVGAGI. Trimming took 5 bases from V and 0 from J; bases not matched to a gene: 5.

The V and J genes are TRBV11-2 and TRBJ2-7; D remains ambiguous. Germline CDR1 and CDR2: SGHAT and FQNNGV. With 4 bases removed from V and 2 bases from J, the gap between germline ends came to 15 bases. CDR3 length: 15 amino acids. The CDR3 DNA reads TGTGCCAGCAGCTCCCGTAATATACCGCCCTACGAGCAGTACTTC. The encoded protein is CASSSRNIPPYEQYF.